The TCR beta chain described here comes from a study of OX40 agonist ivuxolimab in advanced cancers. Study-wide results and limits: Among some nonresponders, normalized T-cell clonal expansion was also low.

Trimming pared 6 bases from V and 4 bases from J, leaving 4 bases between. Germline CDR1 and CDR2: SGHTA and FQGTGA. There are 12 residues in the CDR3. This clone was recorded once. The antigen remains undetermined. The data were produced by immunoSEQ multiplex PCR, yet TCRdb's version contains in-frame clones alone and is incomplete. Here the sample spans about 50,000 clones, about 80% being singletons. This TCR was recovered from an adult with an advanced solid tumor such as melanoma, head and neck, liver or kidney cancer. V is TRBV7-3 and J is TRBJ2-6; D is uncertain. The sequences come from CD4+ or CD8+ T cells sorted from blood, collected in a trial of the OX40 agonist ivuxolimab. This CDR3 reads CASSQGANVLTF. CDR3 sequence (DNA): TGTGCCAGCAGTCAGGGGGCCAACGTCCTGACTTTC.